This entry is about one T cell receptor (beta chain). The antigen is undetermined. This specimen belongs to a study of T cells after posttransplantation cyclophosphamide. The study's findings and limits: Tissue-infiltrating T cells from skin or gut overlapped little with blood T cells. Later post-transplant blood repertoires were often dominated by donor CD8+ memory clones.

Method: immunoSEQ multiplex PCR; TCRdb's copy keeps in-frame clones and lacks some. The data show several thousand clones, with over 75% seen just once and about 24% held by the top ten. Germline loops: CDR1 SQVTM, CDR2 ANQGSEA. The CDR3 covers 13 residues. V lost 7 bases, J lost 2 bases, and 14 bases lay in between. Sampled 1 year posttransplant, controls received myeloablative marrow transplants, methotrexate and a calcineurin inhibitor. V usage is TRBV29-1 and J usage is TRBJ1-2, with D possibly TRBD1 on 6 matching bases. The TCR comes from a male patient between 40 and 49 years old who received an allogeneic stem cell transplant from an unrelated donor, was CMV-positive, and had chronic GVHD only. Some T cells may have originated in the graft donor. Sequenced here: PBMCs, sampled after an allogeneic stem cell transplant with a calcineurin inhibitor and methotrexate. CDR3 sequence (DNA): TGCAGCGCCATCCGGACAGCAAACTATGGCTACACCTTC. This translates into CSAIRTANYGYTF. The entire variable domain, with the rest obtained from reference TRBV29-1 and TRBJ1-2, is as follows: SAVISQKPSRDICQRGTSLTIQCQVDSQVTMMFWYRQQPGQSLTLIATANQGSEATYESGFVIDKFPISRPNLTFSTLTVSNMSPEDSSIYLCSAIRTANYGYTFGSGTRLTVV.